This T cell receptor (beta chain) was retrieved from a study of blood T cell repertoires in COVID-19. Overall study: The study drew acute and convalescent COVID-19 samples from the United States, Italy and Spain.

Trimming at V came to 3 bases and at J to 4 bases, leaving 8 bases not matched to a gene. CDR1 is KGHDR and CDR2 is SFDVKD in the germline V gene. The CDR3 loop spans 15 amino acids. The repertoire was sequenced with immunoSEQ multiplex PCR; TCRdb's copy has only in-frame clones and lacks some. The sample holds about 43,000 clones, around 90% seen once. Sample: peripheral blood. This clonotype originated in a woman aged 80 or over with active COVID-19. This chain links TRBV24-1 with TRBJ2-7, with TRBD1 matching over 7 bases. In DNA, the CDR3 is TGTGCCACCAGTGATCCCCGGACAGGAGGATACGAGCAGTACTTC. Encoded protein: CATSDPRTGGYEQYF.